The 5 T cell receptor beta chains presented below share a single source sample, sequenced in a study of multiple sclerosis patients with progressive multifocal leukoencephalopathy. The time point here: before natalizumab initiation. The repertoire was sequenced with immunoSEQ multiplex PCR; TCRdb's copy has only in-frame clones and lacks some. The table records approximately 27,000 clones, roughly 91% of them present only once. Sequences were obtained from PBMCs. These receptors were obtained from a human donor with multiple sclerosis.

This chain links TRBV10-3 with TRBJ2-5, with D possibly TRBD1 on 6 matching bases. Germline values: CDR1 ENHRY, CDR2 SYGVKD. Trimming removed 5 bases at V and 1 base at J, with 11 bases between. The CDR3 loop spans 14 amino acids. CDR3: CAISYTGRQETQYF. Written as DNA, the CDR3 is TGTGCCATCAGTTACACAGGGCGCCAAGAGACCCAGTACTTC.

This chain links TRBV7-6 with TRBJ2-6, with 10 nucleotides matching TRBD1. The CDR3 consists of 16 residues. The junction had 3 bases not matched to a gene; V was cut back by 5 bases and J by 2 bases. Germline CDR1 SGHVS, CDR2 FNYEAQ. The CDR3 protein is CASSPTGGAGANVLTF. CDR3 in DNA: TGTGCCAGCAGCCCGACAGGGGGCGCTGGGGCCAACGTCCTGACTTTC.

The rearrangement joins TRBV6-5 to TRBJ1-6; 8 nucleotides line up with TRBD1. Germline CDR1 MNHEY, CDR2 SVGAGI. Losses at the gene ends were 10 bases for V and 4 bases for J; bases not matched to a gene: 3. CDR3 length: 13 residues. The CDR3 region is CATGQGYNSPLHF. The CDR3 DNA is TGTGCCACCGGACAGGGATATAATTCACCCCTCCACTTT.

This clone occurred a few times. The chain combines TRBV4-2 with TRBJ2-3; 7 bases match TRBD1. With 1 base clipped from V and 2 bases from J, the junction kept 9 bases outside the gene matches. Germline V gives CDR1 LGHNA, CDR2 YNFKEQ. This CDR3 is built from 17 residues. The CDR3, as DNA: TGTGCCAGCAGCCAAGGGGTTCGAGGGGGCTCCACAGATACGCAGTATTTT. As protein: CASSQGVRGGSTDTQYF.

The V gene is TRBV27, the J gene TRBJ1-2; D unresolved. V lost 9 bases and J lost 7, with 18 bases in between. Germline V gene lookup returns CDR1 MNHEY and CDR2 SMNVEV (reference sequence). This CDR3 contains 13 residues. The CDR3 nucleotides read TGTGCCAGTCCCAAGCTGGTGCGAATTGGCTACACCTTC. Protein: CASPKLVRIGYTF.